Presented here are 21 T cell receptor beta chains from one specimen sequenced in a study of blood T cell repertoires in COVID-19 (dated by TCRdb to 2020 to 2022). The receptor library was made with the immunoSEQ multiplex PCR assay. The source is immuneACCESS, and TCRdb retained only in-frame sequences with V and J called. Part of the clones is not carried over; for the studies checked, unresolved V genes explain less than half of this, and the remainder is unexplained. The sample records just over 150,000 clones, approximately 90% of which are singletons. Approximately 6.6% of the sample is in the top ten clones. Sequencing was performed on PBMCs or T cells enriched from blood (not recorded which). The receptors here all came from a woman in her fifties or sixties who had recovered from COVID-19.

In DNA form, the CDR3 reads TGTGCCAGCAGCTTACTCGCGAACACCGGGGAGCTGTTTTTT. Translated, it gives CASSLLANTGELFF. The chain links TRBV7-2 to TRBJ2-2; D uncertain. The CDR3 is 14 amino acids. Germline assignment: CDR1 SGHTA and CDR2 FQGNSA. V dropped 2 bases and J dropped 0 bases, with 4 bases sitting between them.

The rearrangement joins TRBV2 to TRBJ1-1; TRBD1 might be the D (6 bases). CDR3 size: 13 residues. Germline values: CDR1 SNHLY, CDR2 FYNNEI. V was pared by 6 bases and J by 7 bases, with 15 bases between. CDR3 bases: TGTGCCAGCAGCCCAAAACGACAGGATGAAGCTTTCTTT. Encoded protein: CASSPKRQDEAFF.

The rearrangement uses TRBV30 and TRBJ2-4; D remains unclear. Germline CDR1 GTSNPN, CDR2 SVGIG (reference sequence). This CDR3 is 17 amino acids long. Deletions cut 7 bases from V and 0 bases from J, with 22 bases between. CDR3 sequence: CALKETFEDLAKNIQYF. The CDR3 DNA reads TGTGCCTTAAAGGAGACTTTCGAAGACCTAGCCAAAAACATTCAGTACTTC.

J is TRBJ1-1 and V is TRBV18; D is ambiguous. The germline gives CDR1 KGHSH, CDR2 LQKENI. This CDR3 contains 12 residues. V lost 2 bases and J lost 9, with 10 bases in between. The CDR3 DNA is TGTGCCAGCTCACCATCCCGGGTGCAAGCTTTCTTT. This sequence encodes CASSPSRVQAFF.

This chain connects TRBV24-1 to TRBJ2-1, with a tentative D call TRBD1 (6 bases). Germline lookup yields CDR1 KGHDR and CDR2 SFDVKD. Trimming stripped 4 bases from V and 0 bases from J, with 12 bases between. CDR3 length: 16 residues. As DNA, the CDR3 is TGTGCCACCAGTGAAGGGGGTGCCAGCTCCTACAATGAGCAGTTCTTC. Encoded protein: CATSEGGASSYNEQFF.

The CDR3: CASSLNGQNEKLFF. The CDR3 coding sequence is TGTGCCAGCAGTTTAAATGGGCAGAATGAAAAACTGTTTTTT. The rearrangement uses TRBV27 and TRBJ1-4; D is unresolved. The CDR3 runs 14 residues. CDR1 MNHEY and CDR2 SMNVEV come from the germline V gene (reference sequence). V was pared by 2 bases and J by 5 bases, with 9 bases between.

This sequence joins TRBV24-1 and TRBJ1-2, with 8 bases fitting TRBD1. The CDR3 spans 15 residues. CDR1 is KGHDR, CDR2 SFDVKD, per germline. V shed 4 bases and J 3 bases; nucleotides not matched to a gene: 6. In DNA, the CDR3 is TGTGCCACCAGTGACCCTGGACAGGGTGACTATGGCTACACCTTC. Its translation is CATSDPGQGDYGYTF.

Here the CDR3 DNA reads TGTGCCAGCAGCGGTAGCGGGGGGCGCCAAGAGACCCAGTACTTC. As protein: CASSGSGGRQETQYF. This sequence joins TRBV9 and TRBJ2-5, with TRBD2 identical over 10 bases. Germline V gives CDR1 SGDLS, CDR2 YYNGEE. The CDR3 consists of 15 residues. V shed 3 bases, J shed 1 base, and the junction held 3 bases outside the gene matches.

The chain joins TRBV12-3 or TRBV12-4 to TRBJ2-3; no firm D call. The V gene lost 2 bases and the J gene lost 4 bases, with 7 bases spanning the gap. CDR3 length equals 13 residues. For the CDR3, the DNA is TGTGCCAGCAGTTTAAGCCTAGCAGATACGCAGTATTTT. This gives the protein CASSLSLADTQYF.

V gene TRBV20-1 combines with J gene TRBJ2-1; TRBD2 aligns across 11 bases. The V gene's germline CDR1 is DFQATT and CDR2 SNEGSKA (reference sequence). Trimming at V came to 3 bases and at J to 4 bases, leaving 11 bases not matched to a gene. The CDR3 contains 17 residues. Here the CDR3 reads CSASTLAGGPSYNEQFF. In DNA form, the CDR3 reads TGCAGTGCTAGTACTCTAGCGGGGGGACCTTCATACAATGAGCAGTTCTTC.

This chain links TRBV19 with TRBJ2-5, with a weak D call TRBD2 (7 bases). Germline assignment: CDR1 LNHDA and CDR2 SQIVND (reference sequence). The CDR3 loop spans 13 amino acids. Trimming left V 4 bases short and J 4 bases short, with 10 bases between. The chain's CDR3 is CASSKGGAETQYF. CDR3 nucleotide sequence: TGTGCCAGTAGTAAGGGGGGGGCAGAGACCCAGTACTTC.

The J gene is TRBJ2-1, the V gene TRBV7-9; D remains unclear. This CDR3 has 16 residues. Trimming removed 5 bases from V and 1 base from J, with 15 bases in between. Germline V CDR1 and CDR2: SEHNR, FQNEAQ (reference sequence). The CDR3 nucleotides are TGTGCCAGCAGCGCGCGACTTCGGTCGTCCTACAATGAGCAGTTCTTC. Its protein product is CASSARLRSSYNEQFF.

The chain has TRBV24-1 and TRBJ2-3, with 9 nucleotides matching TRBD2. Trimming cost V 5 bases and J 0 bases; bases outside gene matches: 8. Germline CDR1 and CDR2: KGHDR and SFDVKD. The CDR3 has 17 residues. DNA of the CDR3: TGTGCCACCAGTGGTCCTAGCGGGACAATTAGCACAGATACGCAGTATTTT. This encodes CATSGPSGTISTDTQYF.

The chain combines TRBV7-2 with TRBJ2-1; 8 nucleotides match TRBD2. The ends lost 2 bases at V and 6 bases at J; junction bases unmatched: 3. Germline V CDR1 and CDR2: SGHTA, FQGNSA. The CDR3 covers 14 residues. This chain's CDR3 is CASSLNSGVNEQFF. The CDR3 DNA reads as TGTGCCAGCAGCTTAAATAGCGGGGTCAATGAGCAGTTCTTC.

CDR3 nucleotide sequence: TGTGCCAGCAGCGTAGCTACCCCCGGGACTGGGGCCAACGTCCTGACTTTC. Residues: CASSVATPGTGANVLTF. The V gene is TRBV9, the J gene TRBJ2-6; possibly TRBD2 for D (5 bases). Germline-derived CDR1 and CDR2 are SGDLS and YYNGEE. The CDR3 is 17 residues long. Between the trimmed V and J ends, which lost 0 bases and 2 bases, there was a span of 12 bases. The entire variable domain, with the rest obtained from reference TRBV9 and TRBJ2-6, is as follows: DSGVTQTPKHLITATGQRVTLRCSPRSGDLSVYWYQQSLDQGLQFLIQYYNGEERAKGNILERFSAQQFPDLHSELNLSSLELGDSALYFCASSVATPGTGANVLTFGAGSRLTVL.

V is TRBV7-9 and J is TRBJ1-5, with TRBD1 as a possible D gene (6 bases). V was pared by 5 bases and J by 6 bases, with 17 bases between. Germline V gives CDR1 SEHNR, CDR2 FQNEAQ (reference sequence). This CDR3 region has 15 residues. Here the CDR3 DNA reads TGTGCCAGCAGCCCGGGGACATCGGGGAGTCAGCCCCAGCATTTT. It translates to CASSPGTSGSQPQHF. Looking up the rest from reference TRBV7-9 and TRBJ1-5 gives the full variable domain: DTGVSQNPRHKITKRGQNVTFRCDPISEHNRLYWYRQTLGQGPEFLTYFQNEAQLEKSRLLSDRFSAERPKGSFSTLEIQRTEQGDSAMYLCASSPGTSGSQPQHFGDGTRLSIL.

The chain has TRBV7-2 and TRBJ2-3; TRBD2 is a possible D gene (5 bases). This CDR3 has 13 amino acids. V lost 1 base and J 8 bases, leaving 10 bases between the germline ends. Germline V gene sequence: CDR1 SGHTA, CDR2 FQGNSA. In nucleotides, the CDR3 is TGTGCCAGCAGCTTAGACCTGGCGGGTACGCAGTATTTT. It encodes CASSLDLAGTQYF.

This rearrangement joins TRBV7-3 to TRBJ2-1; 11 bases agree with TRBD2. Germline V CDR1 and CDR2: SGHTA, FQGTGA. The CDR3 sequence is 16 residues long. J lost 9 bases, V lost 1 base, and 8 bases had no gene match. CDR3 amino acids: CASSLRPSGGIGEQFF. DNA for the CDR3: TGTGCCAGCAGCTTAAGGCCTAGCGGGGGGATTGGTGAGCAGTTCTTC.

The V call is TRBV12-3 or TRBV12-4, the J call TRBJ1-3; D unclear. With 5 bases removed from V and 5 bases from J, the gap between germline ends came to 7 bases. The CDR3 is 12 amino acids. DNA of the CDR3: TGTGCCAGCAGTGCCAGGAGAAACACCATATATTTT. Encoded protein: CASSARRNTIYF.

The rearrangement joins TRBV16 to TRBJ2-5, with 8 bases that match TRBD2. This CDR3 comprises 15 residues. Per the germline V gene, CDR1 is KGHSY and CDR2 is FQNENV. J was trimmed by 1 base and V by 4 bases; bases with no gene match: 5. The CDR3 nucleotides read TGTGCCAGCAGCCGAGCGGGGGCCCCCCAAGAGACCCAGTACTTC. It specifies CASSRAGAPQETQYF.

This chain joins TRBV25-1 and TRBJ2-2; TRBD1 agrees at 8 bases. The CDR3 is made up of 15 amino acids. CDR1 and CDR2 from the germline V gene are MGHDK and SYGVNS. With 7 bases clipped from V and 5 bases from J, the junction kept 9 bases outside the gene matches. In DNA form, the CDR3 reads TGTGCCAGCACGGTGACAGGGGTCGTAACCGGGGAGCTGTTTTTT. Protein sequence: CASTVTGVVTGELFF.